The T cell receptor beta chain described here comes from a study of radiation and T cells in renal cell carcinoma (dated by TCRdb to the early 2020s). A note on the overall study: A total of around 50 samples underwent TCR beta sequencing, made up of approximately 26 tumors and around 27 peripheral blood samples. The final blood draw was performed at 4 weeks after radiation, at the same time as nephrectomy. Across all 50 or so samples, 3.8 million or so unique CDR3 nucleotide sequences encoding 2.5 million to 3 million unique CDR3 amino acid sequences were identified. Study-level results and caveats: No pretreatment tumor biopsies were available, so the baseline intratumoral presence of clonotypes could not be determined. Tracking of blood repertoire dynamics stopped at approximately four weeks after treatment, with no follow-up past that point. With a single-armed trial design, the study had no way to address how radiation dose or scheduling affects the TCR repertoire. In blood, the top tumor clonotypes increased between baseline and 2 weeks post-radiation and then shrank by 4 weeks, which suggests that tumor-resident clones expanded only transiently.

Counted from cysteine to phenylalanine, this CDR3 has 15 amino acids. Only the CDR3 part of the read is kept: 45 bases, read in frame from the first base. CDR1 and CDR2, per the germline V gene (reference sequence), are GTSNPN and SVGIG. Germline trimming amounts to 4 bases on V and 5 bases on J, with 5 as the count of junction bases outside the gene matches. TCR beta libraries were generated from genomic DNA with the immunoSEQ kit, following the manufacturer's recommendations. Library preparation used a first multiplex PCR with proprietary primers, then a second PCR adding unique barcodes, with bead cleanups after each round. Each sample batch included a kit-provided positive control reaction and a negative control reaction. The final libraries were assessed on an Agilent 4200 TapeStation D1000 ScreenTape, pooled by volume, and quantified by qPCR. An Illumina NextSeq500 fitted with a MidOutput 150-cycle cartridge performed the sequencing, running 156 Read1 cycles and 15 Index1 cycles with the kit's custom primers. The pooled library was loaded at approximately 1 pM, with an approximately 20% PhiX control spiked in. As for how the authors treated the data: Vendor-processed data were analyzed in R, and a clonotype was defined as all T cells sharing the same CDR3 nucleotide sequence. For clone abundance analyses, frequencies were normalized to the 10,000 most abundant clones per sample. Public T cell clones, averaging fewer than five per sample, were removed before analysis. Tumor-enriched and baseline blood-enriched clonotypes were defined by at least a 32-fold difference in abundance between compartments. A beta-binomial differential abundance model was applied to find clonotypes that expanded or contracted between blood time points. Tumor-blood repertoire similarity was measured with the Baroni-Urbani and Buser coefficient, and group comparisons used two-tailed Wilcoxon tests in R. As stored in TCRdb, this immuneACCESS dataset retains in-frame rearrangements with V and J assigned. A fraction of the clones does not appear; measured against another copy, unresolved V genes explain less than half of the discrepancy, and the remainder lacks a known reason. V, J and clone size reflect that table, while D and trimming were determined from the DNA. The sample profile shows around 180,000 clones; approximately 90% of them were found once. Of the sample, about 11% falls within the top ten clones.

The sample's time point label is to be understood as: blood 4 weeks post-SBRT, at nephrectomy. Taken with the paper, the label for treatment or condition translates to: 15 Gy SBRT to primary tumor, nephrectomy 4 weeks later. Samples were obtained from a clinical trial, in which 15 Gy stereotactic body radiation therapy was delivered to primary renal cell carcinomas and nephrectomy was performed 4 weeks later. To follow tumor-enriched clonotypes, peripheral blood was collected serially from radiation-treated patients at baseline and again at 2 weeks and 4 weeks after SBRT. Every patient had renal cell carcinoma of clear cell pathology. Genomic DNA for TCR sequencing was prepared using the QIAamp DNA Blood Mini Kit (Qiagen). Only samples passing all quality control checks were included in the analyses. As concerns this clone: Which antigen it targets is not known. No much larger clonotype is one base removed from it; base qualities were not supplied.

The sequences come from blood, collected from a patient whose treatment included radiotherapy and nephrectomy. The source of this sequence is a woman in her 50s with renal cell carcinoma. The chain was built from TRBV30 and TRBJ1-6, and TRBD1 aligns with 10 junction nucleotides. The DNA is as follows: TGTGCCTGGACCCTGACAGGGGGCCATAATTCACCCCTCCACTTT. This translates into CAWTLTGGHNSPLHF.